These T cell receptor beta chains were read from a single sample in a study of PD-1 blockade in classical Hodgkin lymphoma. The assay was immunoSEQ multiplex PCR, and TCRdb's table has in-frame clones only and misses some. The data hold approximately 38,000 clones, with more than 60% observed a single time. Source: peripheral blood mononuclear cells (PBMCs), taken before the fourth cycle of nivolumab. The origin of the receptors is a human donor with classical Hodgkin lymphoma. Each CDR3 is given with its conserved first and last residue. D genes are given only for firm matches. Only part of the rows carry a size: once, few, many, or a class if the clone is expanded.

clone size,D gene,CDR3 length,V gene,J gene,CDR3 protein,CDR3 DNA
.,TRBD2,14,TRBV19,TRBJ2-2,CASTSGVNTGELFF,TGTGCAAGTACTAGCGGGGTGAACACCGGGGAGCTGTTTTTT
.,.,15,TRBV4-1,TRBJ1-4,CASSQDLSGSEKLFF,TGCGCCAGCAGCCAAGATCTGTCAGGGAGTGAAAAACTGTTTTTT
.,TRBD1,15,TRBV6-1,TRBJ1-6,CASSEAPDRVYPLHF,TGTGCCAGCAGTGAAGCTCCGGACAGGGTTTATCCCCTCCACTTT
.,.,12,TRBV29-1,TRBJ2-7,CSVETLNYEQYF,TGCAGCGTTGAGACACTTAACTACGAGCAGTACTTC
.,.,13,TRBV19,TRBJ1-2,CASKLQGVRGYTF,TGTGCCAGTAAGCTACAGGGTGTAAGGGGCTACACCTTC
.,TRBD2,15,TRBV7-7,TRBJ2-7,CASSLEVGGSYEQYF,TGTGCTAGCAGCTTAGAGGTGGGGGGGTCCTACGAGCAGTACTTC
.,TRBD1,17,TRBV28,TRBJ2-7,CASSSGTGILSSYEQYF,TGTGCCAGCAGTTCCGGGACAGGGATTCTAAGCTCCTACGAGCAGTACTTC
.,.,15,TRBV6-5,TRBJ2-2,CASKRRGPNTRELFF,TGTGCCAGCAAAAGGCGGGGGCCGAACACCAGGGAGCTGTTTTTT
.,.,14,TRBV19,TRBJ1-5,CASSIPGSSQPQHF,TGTGCCAGTAGTATCCCCGGTTCGAGTCAGCCCCAGCATTTT
.,.,17,TRBV7-2,TRBJ2-5,CASSSAIGVTGPETQYF,TGTGCCAGCAGCTCCGCTATCGGGGTCACCGGGCCGGAGACCCAGTACTTC
few,TRBD1,19,TRBV2,TRBJ1-4,CASSEVLGQNSLTNEKLFF,TGTGCCAGCAGTGAAGTCCTGGGACAGAATAGCTTGACTAATGAAAAACTGTTTTTT
.,TRBD2,18,TRBV11-3,TRBJ2-1,CASSLTSGGLYSYNEQFF,TGTGCCAGCAGCTTGACTAGCGGGGGGCTGTACTCCTACAATGAGCAGTTCTTC
few,.,13,TRBV5-1,TRBJ2-7,CASRWARSYEQYF,TGCGCCAGCAGATGGGCGCGGTCCTACGAGCAGTACTTC
.,.,13,TRBV4-3,TRBJ2-2,CASSQDLGGELFF,TGCGCCAGCAGCCAAGATCTCGGCGGGGAGCTGTTTTTT
.,.,16,TRBV5-5,TRBJ2-7,CASSLEGGRRTYEQYF,TGTGCCAGCAGCTTGGAAGGGGGGCGCAGGACCTACGAGCAGTACTTC
.,TRBD1,15,TRBV7-6,TRBJ1-4,CASSAWTGSNEKLFF,TGTGCCAGCAGCGCGTGGACAGGGTCGAATGAAAAACTGTTTTTT
.,TRBD2,16,TRBV27,TRBJ2-3,CASSLTGGPRGDTQYF,TGTGCCAGCAGTTTAACGGGGGGGCCGAGGGGAGATACGCAGTATTTT
.,TRBD2,15,TRBV29-1,TRBJ2-5,CSVVSGTSRLETQYF,TGCAGCGTTGTTTCGGGGACTAGCAGGTTAGAGACCCAGTACTTC
.,.,16,TRBV7-2,TRBJ1-2,CASSLWARSSNYGYTF,TGTGCCAGCAGCTTATGGGCCAGGAGCTCTAACTATGGCTACACCTTC
.,.,18,TRBV19,TRBJ2-6,CASSPRQGEGSGANVLTF,TGTGCCAGTAGCCCGAGGCAGGGGGAGGGCTCTGGGGCCAACGTCCTGACTTTC
.,TRBD2,18,TRBV4-3,TRBJ2-1,CASSPYPGLAGLYNEQFF,TGCGCCAGCAGCCCGTATCCGGGACTAGCGGGGCTCTACAATGAGCAGTTCTTC
.,TRBD1,14,TRBV5-1,TRBJ1-2,CASSLDRGGYGYTF,TGCGCCAGCAGCTTGGACAGGGGAGGCTATGGCTACACCTTC
.,TRBD1,15,TRBV4-3,TRBJ2-7,CASSRIRDRGYEQYF,TGCGCCAGCAGCCGGATCCGGGACAGGGGTTACGAGCAGTACTTC
.,TRBD2,16,TRBV7-3,TRBJ2-1,CASSPRVAGGYNEQFF,TGTGCCAGCAGCCCCCGGGTGGCGGGGGGCTACAATGAGCAGTTCTTC
.,.,12,TRBV4-3,TRBJ1-4,CASSPRGEVLFF,TGCGCCAGCAGCCCGCGGGGGGAAGTTCTGTTTTTT
once,.,14,TRBV6-6,TRBJ1-1,CASPLRQGNTEAFF,TGTGCCAGCCCTTTAAGGCAGGGCAACACTGAAGCTTTCTTT
.,.,15,TRBV11-3,TRBJ2-3,CASSFRGLSTDTQYF,TGTGCCAGCAGCTTTCGCGGCCTAAGCACAGATACGCAGTATTTT
.,.,17,TRBV5-6,TRBJ1-6,CASRLAGGSRGNSPLHF,TGTGCCAGCAGATTGGCTGGGGGATCGAGGGGTAATTCACCCCTCCACTTT
.,TRBD2,13,TRBV6-5,TRBJ2-1,CASSQTSGNEQFF,TGTGCCAGCAGTCAGACTAGCGGTAATGAGCAGTTCTTC
.,TRBD1,14,TRBV6-5,TRBJ1-5,CASSRDRGDQPQHF,TGTGCCAGCAGCAGGGACAGGGGCGATCAGCCCCAGCATTTT
once,.,14,TRBV30,TRBJ1-2,CAWSVFGVRYGYTF,TGTGCCTGGAGTGTATTCGGGGTTCGGTATGGCTACACCTTC
.,.,12,TRBV6-5,TRBJ2-7,CASSWGPYEQYF,TGTGCCAGCAGTTGGGGGCCCTACGAGCAGTACTTC
.,.,15,TRBV19,TRBJ1-3,CASRAQTTGGNTIYF,TGTGCCAGTAGGGCCCAGACAACAGGCGGAAACACCATATATTTT
.,.,13,TRBV15,TRBJ2-7,CATSSGTVYEQYF,TGTGCCACCAGTTCCGGGACGGTCTACGAGCAGTACTTC
few,.,15,TRBV4-3,TRBJ1-1,CASSQDIEGYTEAFF,TGCGCCAGCAGCCAAGATATAGAGGGTTACACTGAAGCTTTCTTT
once,.,16,TRBV7-2,TRBJ2-1,CASSPWVAVNNNEQFF,TGTGCCAGCAGCCCTTGGGTGGCGGTTAATAACAATGAGCAGTTCTTC
.,TRBD2,18,TRBV5-4,TRBJ2-3,CASSTGLAGGASTDTQYF,TGTGCCAGCAGCACGGGACTAGCGGGGGGCGCTAGCACAGATACGCAGTATTTT
.,.,14,TRBV15,TRBJ2-3,CATSAEESTDTQYF,TGTGCCACCAGCGCCGAGGAGAGCACAGATACGCAGTATTTT
.,TRBD2,13,TRBV6-6,TRBJ2-1,CASSYGGGNEQFF,TGTGCCAGCAGTTACGGCGGGGGGAATGAGCAGTTCTTC
.,.,16,TRBV19,TRBJ1-2,CASSARGERANYGYTF,TGTGCCAGTTCTGCCCGGGGGGAGAGGGCTAACTATGGCTACACCTTC
.,.,15,TRBV7-8,TRBJ2-5,CASSPVGGDRETQYF,TGTGCCAGCAGCCCCGTGGGGGGTGATCGAGAGACCCAGTACTTC
once,.,14,TRBV19,TRBJ1-5,CASSIRGSNQPQHF,TGTGCCAGTAGTATACGGGGTAGCAATCAGCCCCAGCATTTT
.,.,14,TRBV28,TRBJ1-1,CASSLPLTGTEAFF,TGTGCCAGCAGTTTGCCCCTGACGGGCACTGAAGCTTTCTTT
.,.,14,TRBV7-9,TRBJ2-7,CASSLERANYEQYF,TGTGCCAGCAGCTTAGAGAGAGCCAACTACGAGCAGTACTTC
.,.,14,TRBV5-1,TRBJ1-4,CASSPTAGNEKLFF,TGCGCCAGCAGCCCGACAGCGGGGAATGAAAAACTGTTTTTT
few,.,15,TRBV7-9,TRBJ1-1,CASSLGRTVNTEAFF,TGTGCCAGCAGCCTGGGGAGGACGGTGAACACTGAAGCTTTCTTT
few,.,15,TRBV19,TRBJ1-1,CASSIGAVSRTEAFF,TGTGCCAGTAGTATAGGTGCAGTCTCCCGCACTGAAGCTTTCTTT
.,.,16,TRBV7-8,TRBJ1-5,CASSPGVTRGNQPQHF,TGTGCCAGCAGCCCAGGGGTGACCAGAGGGAATCAGCCCCAGCATTTT
.,.,15,TRBV9,TRBJ2-5,CASSVASGTQETQYF,TGTGCCAGCAGCGTAGCTTCGGGAACTCAAGAGACCCAGTACTTC